The 21 T cell receptor beta chains below come from one sample, sequenced in a study of metastatic and nonmetastatic thyroid tumors. Not a single patient had been given any form of treatment at any point before undergoing thyroid surgery. TCRdb reprocessed the PCR reads using MiXCR. The profile covers tens of thousands of clones, with 20% to 25% appearing a single time and about two fifths taken by the ten largest. Input material: blood. The receptors were gathered from a female donor with papillary thyroid cancer or a benign thyroid nodule (not recorded which). Some clones in this sample may be carry-over from other donors' samples.

Remarks on this clone: This sequence may be a read error, since a much larger clone differs from it by one base. This chain links TRBV9 with TRBJ2-5; 9 positions match TRBD1. V shed 6 bases and J 1 base; nucleotides not matched to a gene: 7. Germline V lookup: CDR1 SGDLS, CDR2 YYNGEE. The CDR3 has 15 residues. CDR3 protein: CASIATGGTQETQYF. CDR3 DNA: TGTGCCAGCATCGCGACAGGGGGAACCCAAGAGACCCAGTACTTC. Using reference TRBV9 and TRBJ2-5 for the parts outside the CDR3, the full variable domain is DSGVTQTPKHLITATGQRVTLRCSPRSGDLSVYWYQQSLDQGLQFLIQYYNGEERAKGNILERFSAQQFPDLHSELNLSSLELGDSALYFCASIATGGTQETQYFGPGTRLLVL.

Worth noting for this clone: A much larger clone differs by one base, so this may be a read error. The genes are TRBV18 and TRBJ1-1, with a weak D call TRBD1 (5 bases). CDR1 KGHSH and CDR2 LQKENI come from the germline V gene. There are 15 residues in the CDR3. CDR3: CANSPPSGRNTEAFF. In DNA, the CDR3 is TGTGCCAACTCACCACCGTCAGGGAGGAACACTGAAGCTTTCTTT.

The rearrangement uses TRBV18 and TRBJ1-2, with unresolved D. The germline gives CDR1 KGHSH, CDR2 LQKENI. CDR3 length: 15 residues. Between the trimmed V and J ends, which lost 2 bases and 2 bases, there was a span of 12 bases. The CDR3 region has the DNA TGTGCCAGCTCACCAGCGCCCGCCAGAAACTATGGCTACACCTTC. It translates to CASSPAPARNYGYTF.

In this sample, this clone turned up many times. This may be a read error: a much more frequent sequence differs by one nucleotide. This chain joins TRBV24-1 and TRBJ2-7; D remains unclear. CDR1 and CDR2 (germline): KGHDR, SFDVKD. The CDR3 has 12 amino acids. The CDR3 bases are TGTGCCACCAGTGATTTACGTCACGAGCAGCACTTC. This gives the protein CATSDLRHEQHF.

The CDR3 is CASSYTPTSPLHF. In DNA form, the CDR3 reads TGTGCCAGCAGCTACACCCCGACTTCACCCCTCCACTTT. V gene TRBV9 combines with J gene TRBJ1-6, with no clear D. From germline, CDR1 is SGDLS and CDR2 YYNGEE. The CDR3 totals 13 residues. The ends were cut back, 4 bases at V and 9 bases at J, with 11 bases in the middle. Complete variable domain (other parts from reference TRBV9 and TRBJ1-6): DSGVTQTPKHLITATGQRVTLRCSPRSGDLSVYWYQQSLDQGLQFLIQYYNGEERAKGNILERFSAQQFPDLHSELNLSSLELGDSALYFCASSYTPTSPLHFGNGTRLTVT.

This clone occurred a few times. At one of its ends the junction is not consistent with the germline gene, which may arise from a read error. The chain combines TRBV19 with TRBJ2-1; TRBD2 agrees at 11 bases. Germline lookup yields CDR1 LNHDA and CDR2 SQIVND (reference sequence). The CDR3 spans 18 residues. The CDR3: CASSYGLAGGSSYNEQLF. For the CDR3, the DNA is TGTGCCAGTAGTTACGGGCTAGCGGGGGGTTCATCCTACAATGAGCAGCTCTTC.

This clone was recorded many times. The chain couples TRBV29-1 to TRBJ2-2; D is ambiguous. The V gene's germline CDR1 is SQVTM and CDR2 ANQGSEA. The CDR3 runs 14 residues. Trimming pared 4 bases from V and 6 bases from J, leaving 15 bases between. The CDR3 spells CSVAAFPGAGELFF. Written as DNA, the CDR3 is TGCAGCGTTGCAGCCTTTCCAGGCGCCGGGGAGCTGTTTTTT.

As for this clone: At one of its ends the junction is not consistent with the germline gene, which may arise from a read error. This chain links TRBV24-1 with TRBJ1-1; a weak D match, TRBD1 (5 bases). Germline CDR1 and CDR2: KGHDR and SFDVKD. The CDR3 is 12 amino acids. In DNA form, the CDR3 reads TGTGCCACCAGTGACTTAGGACAAGAAGCTTCCTTT. Residues: CATSDLGQEASF.

This clone was detected a few times. The chain has TRBV6-5 and TRBJ1-4; D is unclear. The CDR3 loop spans 14 amino acids. The ends were cut back, 0 bases at V and 4 bases at J, with 6 bases in the middle. Germline CDR1 and CDR2: MNHEY and SVGAGI. The CDR3 region is CASSYSMGNEKLFF. As DNA, the CDR3 is TGTGCCAGCAGTTACTCAATGGGTAATGAAAAACTGTTTTTT.

In this sample, this clone turned up many times. This chain connects TRBV4-3 to TRBJ2-1; D possibly corresponds to TRBD1 (6 bases). Germline V gene lookup returns CDR1 LGHNA and CDR2 YSLEER. The CDR3 extends over 16 amino acids. V gave up 3 bases and J gave up 4 bases, with 16 bases separating them. CDR3 region: CASSHQLWDMYNEQFF. As DNA, the CDR3 is TGCGCCAGCAGCCACCAATTGTGGGACATGTACAATGAGCAGTTCTTC.

This clone was observed a few times. The chain couples TRBV11-2 to TRBJ2-6, with D perhaps matching TRBD2 (6 bases). Germline CDR1 SGHAT, CDR2 FQNNGV. The ends were cut back, 2 bases at V and 0 bases at J, with 11 bases in the middle. CDR3 length: 17 residues. CDR3 in DNA: TGTGCCAGCAGCTTAACCGGGACTTCCTCTGGGGCCAACGTCCTGACTTTC. Protein sequence: CASSLTGTSSGANVLTF.

This chain connects TRBV6-1 to TRBJ1-5; D not resolved. The CDR3 extends over 14 amino acids. CDR1 and CDR2 (germline): MNHNS, SASEGT. V was shortened by 5 bases and J by 6 bases, with 14 bases between the two germline ends. CDR3 sequence (DNA): TGTGCCAGCAGTTTATGGCAGAACAGTCAGCCCCAGCATTTT. This gives the protein CASSLWQNSQPQHF.

This clone has only a few counts. V gene TRBV12-3 or TRBV12-4 combines with J gene TRBJ2-3, with 12 bases matching TRBD2. Trimming at V came to 4 bases and at J to 5 bases, leaving 7 bases not matched to a gene. The length of the CDR3 is 16 residues. The CDR3 coding sequence is TGTGCCAGCAGTTCCACTAGCGGGGGGTGGTTAGATACGCAGTATTTT. Amino acids: CASSSTSGGWLDTQYF.

This clone was picked up many times. V gene TRBV11-3 combines with J gene TRBJ2-1; TRBD1 matches 7 bases. V gave up 4 bases and J gave up 8 bases; unmatched junction bases: 5. The CDR3 is 13 amino acids. Germline-derived CDR1 and CDR2 are SGHNT and YENEEA. This CDR3 reads CASSSGQEDEQFF. The CDR3 bases are TGTGCCAGCAGCTCCGGACAGGAAGATGAGCAGTTCTTC.

This clone was seen only a few times. The V gene is TRBV28, the J gene TRBJ1-2, with TRBD1 matching over 10 bases. This CDR3 is built from 15 residues. Trimming at V came to 3 bases and at J to 4 bases, leaving 5 bases not matched to a gene. Germline values: CDR1 MDHEN, CDR2 SYDVKM. CDR3: CASSFGTGVGYGYTF. The DNA of the CDR3 is TGTGCCAGCAGTTTCGGGACAGGGGTTGGCTATGGCTACACCTTC.

The rearrangement uses TRBV20-1 and TRBJ2-1; 7 bases are a match to TRBD2. Per the germline V gene, CDR1 is DFQATT and CDR2 is SNEGSKA (reference sequence). There are 16 residues in the CDR3. The trim removed 5 bases at V and 0 bases at J, leaving 10 bases unmatched. CDR3 in amino acids: CSAWGTGGSSYNEQFF. As DNA, the CDR3 is TGCAGTGCTTGGGGCACCGGGGGGAGCTCCTACAATGAGCAGTTCTTC.

This clone is medium-sized within its sample. The genes are TRBV24-1 and TRBJ2-1, with 7 bases that match TRBD1. This CDR3 contains 15 residues. Trimming cost V 2 bases and J 5 bases; bases outside gene matches: 5. The germline V gene has CDR1 KGHDR and CDR2 SFDVKD. CDR3 sequence: CATSDSITGDNEQFF. CDR3 nucleotide sequence: TGTGCCACCAGTGATTCAATCACAGGGGACAATGAGCAGTTCTTC.

Concerning this clone itself: One end of the junction varies from germline; a read error may be responsible. This chain uses TRBV6-4 with TRBJ2-2; maybe TRBD2 (5 bases). Germline CDR1 is MRHNA and CDR2 is SNTAGT. The CDR3 totals 13 residues. The CDR3 reads CASRPSFTGELFF. The CDR3 DNA follows: TGTGCCAGCAGGCCCTCGTTCACCGGGGAGCTTTTTTTT.

There are a few counts of this clone. V is TRBV19 and J is TRBJ1-2; D unresolved. From germline, CDR1 is LNHDA and CDR2 SQIVND (reference sequence). The V end was cut by 7 bases, the J end by 4 bases, with 19 bases between. This CDR3 is built from 15 residues. CDR3 nucleotide sequence: TGTGCCAGTAACCCGGGCCGGTCAATTTCCTATGGCTACACCTTC. Its protein is CASNPGRSISYGYTF.

This clone was counted between two and nine times. This same CDR3 is encoded by further DNA sequences in the sample. The V and J genes are TRBV7-8 and TRBJ1-5; unclear D gene. The germline V gene encodes CDR1 SGHVS and CDR2 FQNEAQ. The length of the CDR3 is 16 residues. V lost 1 base to trimming and J lost 0 bases, with 10 bases between them. The CDR3 protein is CASSLESGYSNQPQHF. The CDR3 DNA reads as TGTGCCAGCAGCTTAGAAAGTGGGTATAGCAATCAGCCCCAGCATTTT.

This clone was seen a single time. This may stem from a read error, because a much larger clone lies one nucleotide away. The V gene is TRBV15, the J gene TRBJ1-5; 8 nucleotides match TRBD1. Looked up from germline, CDR1 is LNHNV and CDR2 is YYDKDF (reference sequence). The length of the CDR3 is 16 residues. The CDR3 DNA follows: TGTGCCACCAGCAGAGCCGGACAGGGCCTCAATCAGCCCCATCATTTT. Its protein is CATSRAGQGLNQPHHF.